What follows are 20 T cell receptor beta chains derived from one specimen sequenced in a study of blood T cells in healthy people across ages. Through a sample-barcoded 5' primer and a J-beta primer mix, a second PCR was run for roughly 6 to 11 cycles. TCRdb re-analysed the 5' RACE reads in MiXCR, keeping a single row per CDR3 protein. The sample contains about 1.7 million distinct CDR3 sequences, roughly 28% of which appear only once. Sequences were obtained from blood. The receptors shown here come from a young woman in good health.

This clonotype has a handful of counts. J is TRBJ2-1 and V is TRBV20-1, with TRBD2 matching over 7 bases. The CDR3 is 14 amino acids. Germline trimming cut 3 bases from V and 3 bases from J; bases unmatched to any gene: 5. The germline V gene has CDR1 DFQATT and CDR2 SNEGSKA (reference sequence). This CDR3 reads CSASMSGGYNEQFF. DNA for the CDR3: TGCAGTGCTAGTATGTCGGGGGGCTACAATGAGCAGTTCTTC.

V and J are TRBV5-1 and TRBJ1-2; 9 positions match TRBD1. The junction had 3 bases not matched to a gene; V was cut back by 0 bases and J by 6 bases. Germline lookup yields CDR1 SGHRS and CDR2 YFSETQ. The CDR3 is 14 amino acids. The CDR3 here is CASSLGDRVDGYTF. The CDR3 DNA sequence: TGCGCCAGCAGCTTGGGGGACAGGGTGGATGGCTACACCTTC.

This sequence joins TRBV12-3 or TRBV12-4 and TRBJ2-3; no clear D gene. V shed 5 bases and J shed 10 bases, with 13 bases lying between them. The length of the CDR3 is 12 residues. The CDR3 is CASSPGFRAQYF. In DNA form, the CDR3 reads TGTGCCAGCAGTCCCGGGTTTCGGGCGCAGTATTTT.

This clonotype appeared a few times. The rearrangement links TRBV5-1 to TRBJ2-3, with 11 nucleotides matching TRBD2. V was clipped by 0 bases and J by 4 bases; unmatched bases: 7. The CDR3 consists of 17 residues. Germline V lookup: CDR1 SGHRS, CDR2 YFSETQ. CDR3 sequence: CASSLEPGLAASDTQYF. CDR3 in DNA: TGCGCCAGCAGCTTGGAACCGGGACTAGCGGCGTCAGATACGCAGTATTTT.

The rearrangement links TRBV20-1 to TRBJ2-3; D is possibly TRBD1 (6 bases). With 7 bases removed from V and 6 bases from J, the gap between germline ends came to 14 bases. CDR1 DFQATT and CDR2 SNEGSKA come from the germline V gene (reference sequence). The CDR3 runs to 12 residues. CDR3 sequence reads: CSVRGFRDTQYF. Written as DNA, the CDR3 is TGCAGTGTCAGGGGCTTTAGGGATACGCAGTATTTT.

This clonotype was observed at least ten times. The chain combines TRBV28 with TRBJ2-5; D tentatively fits TRBD1 or TRBD2 (7 bases each). Germline lookup yields CDR1 MDHEN and CDR2 SYDVKM. This CDR3 is 16 amino acids long. V lost 4 bases, J lost 4 bases, and 19 bases lay in between. The CDR3 region is CASSSGGQGVGETQYF. Here the CDR3 DNA reads TGTGCCAGCAGTTCGGGGGGCCAGGGGGTCGGAGAGACCCAGTACTTC. The full variable domain, its missing parts supplied by reference TRBV28 and TRBJ2-5, is DVKVTQSSRYLVKRTGEKVFLECVQDMDHENMFWYRQDPGLGLRLIYFSYDVKMKEKGDIPEGYSVSREKKERFSLILESASTNQTSMYLCASSSGGQGVGETQYFGPGTRLLVL.

This clonotype was recorded at least ten times. The chain carries TRBV6-5 and TRBJ2-5; a weak D match, TRBD1 (6 bases). This CDR3 comprises 13 residues. V gave up 10 bases and J gave up 5 bases, with 17 bases separating them. In germline, CDR1 is MNHEY, CDR2 SVGAGI. The CDR3 coding sequence is TGTGCCACCAGGGGCGGTGGCGTGGAGACCCAGTACTTC. Protein sequence: CATRGGGVETQYF.

This clonotype showed up just a few times. This chain links TRBV25-1 with TRBJ2-7, with TRBD2 matching 9 bases. Germline assignment: CDR1 MGHDK and CDR2 SYGVNS. The CDR3 extends over 17 amino acids. The J segment lost 3 bases and the V segment lost 3 bases, leaving 12 bases of the junction unmatched. The CDR3 nucleotides read TGTGCCAGCAGTGAGGAACTAGCGGGCAATAGAAACTACGAGCAGTACTTC. It translates to CASSEELAGNRNYEQYF.

This clonotype was found many times. In DNA form, the CDR3 reads TGCAGTGCTAGAGCCCTACCCGGGGTTCAGAAGGAGCCCTACGAGCAGTACTTC. Translation: CSARALPGVQKEPYEQYF. The chain is built from TRBV20-1 and TRBJ2-7; D possibly corresponds to TRBD2 (5 bases). The CDR3 has 18 residues. The V gene's germline CDR1 is DFQATT and CDR2 SNEGSKA (reference sequence). V dropped 1 base and J dropped 2 bases, with 24 bases sitting between them.

This clonotype has just a few counts. The chain has TRBV3-1 and TRBJ2-1; 8 bases agree with TRBD2. From germline, CDR1 is LGHDT and CDR2 YNNKEL (reference sequence). This CDR3 contains 20 residues. V shed 4 bases and J 10 bases; nucleotides not matched to a gene: 27. The CDR3 region has the DNA TGTGCCAGCAGCCCCCTAGGGTCTAGCGGGCCCAGCGGGGGCTTCCGGGAGCAGTTCTTC. It codes for CASSPLGSSGPSGGFREQFF.

A remark on this clonotype: A much larger clone differs by one base, so this may be a read error. The chain recombines TRBV18 with TRBJ2-5, with D uncertain. In germline, CDR1 is KGHSH, CDR2 LQKENI. This CDR3 has 13 amino acids. The CDR3 reads CTSSPPLQETQYF. DNA of the CDR3: TGTACCAGCTCACCACCTCTCCAAGAGACCCAGTACTTC.

This clonotype turned up a few times. V is TRBV20-1 and J is TRBJ1-5; tentatively, D is TRBD1 (5 bases). CDR3 length: 14 amino acids. The V gene's germline CDR1 is DFQATT and CDR2 SNEGSKA (reference sequence). V was cut by 5 bases and J by 0 bases, with 11 bases left in between. This CDR3 is CSAETVYSNQPQHF. Written as DNA, the CDR3 is TGCAGTGCTGAGACAGTTTATAGCAATCAGCCCCAGCATTTT.

CDR3: CASSMIHDNEQFF. The CDR3 DNA is TGTGCCAGCAGTATGATTCATGATAATGAGCAGTTCTTC. V is TRBV7-3 and J is TRBJ2-1, with D hard to call. This CDR3 spans 13 amino acids. The ends were cut back, 6 bases at V and 7 bases at J, with 13 bases in the middle. Looked up from germline, CDR1 is SGHTA and CDR2 is FQGTGA.

CDR3: CAWSALGPQPQHF. DNA of the CDR3: TGTGCCTGGAGTGCCCTAGGGCCTCAGCCCCAGCATTTT. The chain joins TRBV30 to TRBJ1-5; D remains ambiguous. The V gene's germline CDR1 is GTSNPN and CDR2 SVGIG (reference sequence). The CDR3 spans 13 residues. With 1 base removed from V and 6 bases from J, the gap between germline ends came to 10 bases.

As regards this clonotype: With a much larger clone just one base away, this may be a read error. The rearrangement uses TRBV29-1 and TRBJ2-5, with a possible D match to TRBD1 (5 bases). The length of the CDR3 is 13 residues. V was clipped by 5 bases and J by 4 bases, with 14 bases between them. Germline V gene sequence: CDR1 SQVTM, CDR2 ANQGSEA. CDR3 loop: CSVRWNRTETQYF. The CDR3, as DNA: TGCAGCGTTCGGTGGAACAGGACAGAGACCCAGTACTTC.

The V and J genes are TRBV18 and TRBJ1-1; a possible D gene is TRBD1 (5 bases). Germline V gives CDR1 KGHSH, CDR2 LQKENI. This CDR3 spans 14 amino acids. V shed 6 bases and J shed 4 bases, with 15 bases lying between them. The CDR3 here is CASSPDSKATEAFF. CDR3 in DNA: TGTGCCAGCTCTCCCGACAGCAAAGCCACTGAAGCTTTCTTT.

This CDR3 reads CASSPHFLGLSQPQHF. The CDR3 bases are TGTGCCAGCAGTCCTCACTTTTTGGGCCTTAGTCAGCCCCAGCATTTT. The V and J genes are TRBV12-3 or TRBV12-4 and TRBJ1-5, with unresolved D. The CDR3 extends over 16 amino acids. Trimming shortened V by 5 bases and J by 6 bases, and 20 bases separated the two germline ends.

The rearrangement uses TRBV7-2 and TRBJ2-1, with TRBD2 as a possible D gene (5 bases). CDR1 is SGHTA, CDR2 FQGNSA, per germline. Trimming removed 4 bases at V and 7 bases at J, with 8 bases between. There are 12 residues in the CDR3. For the CDR3, the DNA is TGTGCCAGCAGCTCAAAGCGGAATGAGCAGTTCTTC. This encodes CASSSKRNEQFF. The whole variable domain, filled in from reference TRBV7-2 and TRBJ2-1, reads GAGVSQSPSNKVTEKGKDVELRCDPISGHTALYWYRQSLGQGLEFLIYFQGNSAPDKSGLPSDRFSAERTGGSVSTLTIQRTQQEDSAVYLCASSSKRNEQFFGPGTRLTVL.

There are a few counts of this clonotype. The chain couples TRBV7-9 to TRBJ1-4; 8 bases fit TRBD1. This CDR3 contains 14 residues. The germline gives CDR1 SEHNR, CDR2 FQNEAQ (reference sequence). With 5 bases clipped from V and 4 bases from J, the junction kept 3 bases outside the gene matches. The CDR3 protein is CASSLDRDNEKLFF. DNA of the CDR3: TGTGCCAGCAGCCTGGACAGGGATAATGAAAAACTGTTTTTT.

This clonotype has just one count. Possible read error: a much larger clone is one base away. The genes are TRBV29-1 and TRBJ2-5; TRBD1 matches 10 bases. CDR3 size: 14 residues. Trimming at V came to 3 bases and at J to 13 bases, leaving 14 bases not matched to a gene. The germline V gene encodes CDR1 SQVTM and CDR2 ANQGSEA. The CDR3 protein is CSVEGPDRGAERYF. The CDR3 DNA is TGCAGCGTTGAGGGTCCGGACAGGGGGGCCGAGCGGTACTTC.